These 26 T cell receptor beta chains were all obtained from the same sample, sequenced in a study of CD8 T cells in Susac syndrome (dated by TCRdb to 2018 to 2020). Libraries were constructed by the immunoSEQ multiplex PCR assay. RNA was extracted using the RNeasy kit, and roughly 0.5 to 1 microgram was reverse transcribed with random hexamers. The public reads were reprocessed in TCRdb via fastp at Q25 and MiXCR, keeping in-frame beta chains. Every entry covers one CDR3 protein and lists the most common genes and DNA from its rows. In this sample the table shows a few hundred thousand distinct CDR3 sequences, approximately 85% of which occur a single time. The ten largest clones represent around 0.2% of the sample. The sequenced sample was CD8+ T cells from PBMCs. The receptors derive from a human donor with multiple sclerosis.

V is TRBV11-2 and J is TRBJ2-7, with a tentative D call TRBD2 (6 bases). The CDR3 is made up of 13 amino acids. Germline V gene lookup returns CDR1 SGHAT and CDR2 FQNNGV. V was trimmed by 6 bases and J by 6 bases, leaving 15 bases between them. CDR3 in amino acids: CASSETRSLEQYF. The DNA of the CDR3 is TGTGCCAGCAGTGAGACTAGGTCCCTCGAGCAGTACTTC. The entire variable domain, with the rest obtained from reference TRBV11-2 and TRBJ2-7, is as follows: EAGVAQSPRYKIIEKRQSVAFWCNPISGHATLYWYQQILGQGPKLLIQFQNNGVVDDSQLPKDRFSAERLKGVDSTLKIQPAKLEDSAVYLCASSETRSLEQYFGPGTRLTVT.

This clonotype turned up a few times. CDR3 protein: CASSPIRDSHREQYF. DNA for the CDR3: TGTGCCAGCAGCCCTATCCGGGACTCCCACCGAGAGCAGTACTTC. The V call is TRBV14, the J call TRBJ2-7; the D gene is possibly TRBD2 (6 bases). CDR3 length: 15 residues. V was clipped by 4 bases and J by 7 bases, with 20 bases between them. Per germline, CDR1 SGHDN and CDR2 FVKESK.

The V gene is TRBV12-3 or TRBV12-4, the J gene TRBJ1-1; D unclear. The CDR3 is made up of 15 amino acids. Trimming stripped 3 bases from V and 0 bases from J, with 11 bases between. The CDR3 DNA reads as TGTGCCAGCAGTTTGAAGGGTTTGATGAACACTGAAGCTTTCTTT. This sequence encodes CASSLKGLMNTEAFF.

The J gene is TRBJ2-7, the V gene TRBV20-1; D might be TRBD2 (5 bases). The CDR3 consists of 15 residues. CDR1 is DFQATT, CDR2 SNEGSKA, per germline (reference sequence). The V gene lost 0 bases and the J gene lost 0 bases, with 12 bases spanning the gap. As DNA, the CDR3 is TGCAGTGCTAGAGATTATGGTGGGAGCTCCTACGAGCAGTACTTC. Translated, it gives CSARDYGGSSYEQYF.

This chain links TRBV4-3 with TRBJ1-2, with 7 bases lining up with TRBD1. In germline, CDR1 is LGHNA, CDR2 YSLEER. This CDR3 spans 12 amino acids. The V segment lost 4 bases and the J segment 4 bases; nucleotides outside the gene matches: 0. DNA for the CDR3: TGCGCCAGCAGCCGACAGGGCTATGGCTACACCTTC. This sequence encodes CASSRQGYGYTF.

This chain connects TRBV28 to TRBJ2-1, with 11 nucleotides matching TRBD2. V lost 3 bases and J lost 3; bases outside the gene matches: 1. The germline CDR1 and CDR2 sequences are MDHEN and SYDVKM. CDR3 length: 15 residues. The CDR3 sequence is CASSFLAGGYNEQFF. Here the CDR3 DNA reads TGTGCCAGCAGTTTTCTAGCGGGAGGCTACAATGAGCAGTTCTTC. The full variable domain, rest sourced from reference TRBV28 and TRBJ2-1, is DVKVTQSSRYLVKRTGEKVFLECVQDMDHENMFWYRQDPGLGLRLIYFSYDVKMKEKGDIPEGYSVSREKKERFSLILESASTNQTSMYLCASSFLAGGYNEQFFGPGTRLTVL.

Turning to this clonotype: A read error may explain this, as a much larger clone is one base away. The CDR3 loop reads CASSVGGSYGQYF. CDR3 nucleotides: TGTGCCAGCAGCGTTGGCGGCTCCTACGGGCAGTACTTC. J is TRBJ2-7 and V is TRBV9, with D unclear. This CDR3 has 13 residues. Looked up from germline, CDR1 is SGDLS and CDR2 is YYNGEE.

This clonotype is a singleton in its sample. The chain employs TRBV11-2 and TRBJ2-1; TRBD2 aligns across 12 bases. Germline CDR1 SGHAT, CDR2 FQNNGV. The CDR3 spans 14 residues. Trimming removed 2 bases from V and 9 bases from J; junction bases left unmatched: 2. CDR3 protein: CASSLRLAGAEQFF. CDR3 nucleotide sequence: TGTGCCAGCAGCTTAAGACTAGCGGGAGCTGAGCAGTTCTTC. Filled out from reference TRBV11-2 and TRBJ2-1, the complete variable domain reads EAGVAQSPRYKIIEKRQSVAFWCNPISGHATLYWYQQILGQGPKLLIQFQNNGVVDDSQLPKDRFSAERLKGVDSTLKIQPAKLEDSAVYLCASSLRLAGAEQFFGPGTRLTVL.

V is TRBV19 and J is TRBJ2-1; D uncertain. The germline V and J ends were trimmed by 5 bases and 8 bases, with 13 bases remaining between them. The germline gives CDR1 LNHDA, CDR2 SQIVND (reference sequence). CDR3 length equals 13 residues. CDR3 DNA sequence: TGTGCCAGTAGTGTCCGGCCGACGGATGAGCAGTTCTTC. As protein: CASSVRPTDEQFF.

In DNA form, the CDR3 reads TGTGCCAGCAGCCCTACAGGGAGTAGGGCTGAAGCTTTCTTT. Translated, it gives CASSPTGSRAEAFF. This chain links TRBV6-5 with TRBJ1-1, with D possibly being TRBD1 (6 bases). CDR1 is MNHEY, CDR2 SVGAGI, per germline. The CDR3 totals 14 residues. V was cut by 6 bases and J by 6 bases, with 17 bases left in between.

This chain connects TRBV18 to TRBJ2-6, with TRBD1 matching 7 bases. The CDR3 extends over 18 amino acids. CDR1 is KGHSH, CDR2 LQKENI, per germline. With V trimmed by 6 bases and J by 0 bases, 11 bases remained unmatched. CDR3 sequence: CASSIRDSGFSGANVLTF. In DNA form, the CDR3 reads TGTGCCAGCTCGATCCGGGACAGCGGATTCTCTGGGGCCAACGTCCTGACTTTC.

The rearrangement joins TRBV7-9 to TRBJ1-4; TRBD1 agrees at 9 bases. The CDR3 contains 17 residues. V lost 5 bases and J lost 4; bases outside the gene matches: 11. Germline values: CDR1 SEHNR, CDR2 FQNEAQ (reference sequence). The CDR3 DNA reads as TGTGCCAGCAGCCCCTGGTTTAACAGGGGGCTTAATGAAAAACTGTTTTTT. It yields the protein CASSPWFNRGLNEKLFF.

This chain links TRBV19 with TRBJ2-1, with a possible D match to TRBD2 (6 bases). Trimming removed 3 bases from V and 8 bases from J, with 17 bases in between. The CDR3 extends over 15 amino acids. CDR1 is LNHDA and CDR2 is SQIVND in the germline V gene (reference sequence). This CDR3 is CASSMEEGGRDEQFF. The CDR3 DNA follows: TGTGCCAGTAGTATGGAGGAGGGAGGTCGCGATGAGCAGTTCTTC. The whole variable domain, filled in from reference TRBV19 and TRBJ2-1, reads DGGITQSPKYLFRKEGQNVTLSCEQNLNHDAMYWYRQDPGQGLRLIYYSQIVNDFQKGDIAEGYSVSREKKESFPLTVTSAQKNPTAFYLCASSMEEGGRDEQFFGPGTRLTVL.

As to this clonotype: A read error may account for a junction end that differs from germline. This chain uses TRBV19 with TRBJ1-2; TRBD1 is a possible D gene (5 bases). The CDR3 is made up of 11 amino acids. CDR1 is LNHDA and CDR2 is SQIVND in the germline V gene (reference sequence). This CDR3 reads CASSMGPSYAF. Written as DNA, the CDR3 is TGTGCCAGTAGTATGGGACCGAGCTACGCCTTC.

Written as DNA, the CDR3 is TGTGCCATCAGTGAGGTGGCAGGGGGCCACTATGGCTACACCTTC. Amino acid sequence: CAISEVAGGHYGYTF. The V and J genes are TRBV10-3 and TRBJ1-2; TRBD1 matches 8 bases. The length of the CDR3 is 15 residues. V trimming: 2 bases; J trimming: 3 bases; junction bases outside the gene matches: 5. Germline CDR1 and CDR2: ENHRY and SYGVKD.

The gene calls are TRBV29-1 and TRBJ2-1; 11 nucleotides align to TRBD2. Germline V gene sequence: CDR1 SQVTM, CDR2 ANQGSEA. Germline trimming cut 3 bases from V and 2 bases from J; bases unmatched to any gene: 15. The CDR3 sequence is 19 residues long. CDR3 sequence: CSVDPMGPTSGSTYNEQFF. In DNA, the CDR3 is TGCAGCGTTGATCCCATGGGGCCCACTAGCGGGAGCACCTACAATGAGCAGTTCTTC.

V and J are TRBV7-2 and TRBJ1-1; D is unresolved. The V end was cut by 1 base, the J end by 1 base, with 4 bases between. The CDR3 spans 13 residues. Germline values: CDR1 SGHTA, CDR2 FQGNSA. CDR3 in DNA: TGTGCCAGCAGCTTAGTAGAGAACACTGAAGCTTTCTTT. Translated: CASSLVENTEAFF.

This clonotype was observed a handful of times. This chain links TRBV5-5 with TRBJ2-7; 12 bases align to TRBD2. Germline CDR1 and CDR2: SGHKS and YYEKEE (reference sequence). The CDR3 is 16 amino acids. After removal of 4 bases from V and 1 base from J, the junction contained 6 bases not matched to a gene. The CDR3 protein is CASSEGLAGLSYEQYF. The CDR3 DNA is TGTGCCAGCAGCGAGGGACTAGCGGGCCTATCCTACGAGCAGTACTTC.

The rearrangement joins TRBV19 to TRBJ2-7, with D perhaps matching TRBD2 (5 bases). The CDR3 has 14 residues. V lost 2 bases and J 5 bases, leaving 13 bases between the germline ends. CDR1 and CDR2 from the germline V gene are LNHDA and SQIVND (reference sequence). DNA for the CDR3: TGTGCCAGTAGTATAAAAGGATACGGGGACGAGCAGTACTTC. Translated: CASSIKGYGDEQYF.

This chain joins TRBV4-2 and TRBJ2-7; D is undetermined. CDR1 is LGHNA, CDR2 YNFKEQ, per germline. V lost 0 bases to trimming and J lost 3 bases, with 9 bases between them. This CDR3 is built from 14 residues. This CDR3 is CASSQEGRHYEQYF. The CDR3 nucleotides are TGTGCCAGCAGCCAAGAAGGGCGACACTACGAGCAGTACTTC.

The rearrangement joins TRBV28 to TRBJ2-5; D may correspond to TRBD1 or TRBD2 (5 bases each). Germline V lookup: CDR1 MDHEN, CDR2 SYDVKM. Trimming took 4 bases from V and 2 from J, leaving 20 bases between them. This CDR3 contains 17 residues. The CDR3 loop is CASSSPHSGTEQETQYF. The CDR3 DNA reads TGTGCCAGCAGTTCCCCCCACTCCGGGACGGAGCAAGAGACCCAGTACTTC.

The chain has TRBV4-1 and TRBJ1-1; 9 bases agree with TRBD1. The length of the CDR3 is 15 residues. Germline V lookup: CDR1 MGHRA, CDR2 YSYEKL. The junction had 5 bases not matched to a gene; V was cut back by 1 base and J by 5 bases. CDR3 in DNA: TGCGCCAGCAGCCAAGGACAGGGGGTAGGTACTGAAGCTTTCTTT. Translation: CASSQGQGVGTEAFF.

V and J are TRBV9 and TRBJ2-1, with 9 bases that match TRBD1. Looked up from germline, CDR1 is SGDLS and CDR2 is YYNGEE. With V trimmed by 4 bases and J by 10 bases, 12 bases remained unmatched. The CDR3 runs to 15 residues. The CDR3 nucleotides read TGTGCCAGCAGCCCGCCACTGACAGGGGGGTACGAGCAGTTCTTC. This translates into CASSPPLTGGYEQFF.

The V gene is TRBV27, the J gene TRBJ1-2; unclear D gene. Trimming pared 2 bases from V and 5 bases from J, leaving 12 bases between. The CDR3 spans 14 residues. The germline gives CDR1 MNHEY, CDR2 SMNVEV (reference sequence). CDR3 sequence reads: CASSLGEGVYGYTF. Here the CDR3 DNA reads TGTGCCAGCAGTTTAGGTGAGGGTGTTTATGGCTACACCTTC.

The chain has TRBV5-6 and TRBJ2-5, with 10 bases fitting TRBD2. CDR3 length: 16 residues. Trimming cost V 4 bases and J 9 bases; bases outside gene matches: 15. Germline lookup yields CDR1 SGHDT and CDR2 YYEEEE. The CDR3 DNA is TGTGCCAGCAGCCTTGGTACAGGTACTAGCGGGGCCCCCCAGTACTTC. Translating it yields CASSLGTGTSGAPQYF.

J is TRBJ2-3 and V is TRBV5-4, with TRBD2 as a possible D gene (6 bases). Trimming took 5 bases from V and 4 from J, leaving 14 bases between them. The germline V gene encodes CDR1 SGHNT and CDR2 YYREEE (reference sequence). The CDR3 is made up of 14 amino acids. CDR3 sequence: CASSYRLVSDTQYF. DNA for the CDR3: TGTGCCAGCAGTTACCGACTAGTTTCAGATACGCAGTATTTT.